The TCR beta chain under discussion was sequenced for a study of OX40 agonist ivuxolimab in advanced cancers. On the study more broadly: A male proportion of 82.7% was recorded, with mean age roughly 60 years and range about 20 to 79. Overall study results and limits: At 0.1 to 3.0 mg/kg, clonal expansion of CD4+ and CD8+ blood T cells had occurred by week 6. In the 0.1-3.0 mg/kg groups, partial responders showed among the lowest expansion.

Trimming removed 4 bases from V and 6 bases from J, with 18 bases in between. Germline values: CDR1 LNHDA, CDR2 SQIVND (reference sequence). The CDR3 has 15 residues. Blood got drawn at baseline, again on cycle 4 day 1, and then on cycle 7 day 1. About this clone: Its target is unknown.

Clones were read by immunoSEQ multiplex PCR, and TCRdb kept only the in-frame ones, dropping some. The table includes about 100,000 clones, just over 90% detected once. The clonotype was recovered from an adult with an advanced solid tumor such as melanoma, head and neck, liver or kidney cancer. The specimen comprised CD4+ or CD8+ T cells sorted from blood, sampled in a trial of the OX40 agonist ivuxolimab. The chain has TRBV19 and TRBJ1-1; D may be TRBD1 (6 bases). The DNA for the CDR3 is TGTGCCAGTAGTACAGGGGTCCTCAGGTCCTCTGAAGCTTTCTTT. Translation: CASSTGVLRSSEAFF.